This TCR beta chain derives from a study of cytomegalovirus exposure and HLA in healthy donors. Study outcomes and limitations: Most CMV-associated TCR beta chains appeared HLA-restricted in a later analysis.

PCR amplification relied on 60 Vbeta primers (plus 13 Jbeta primers). Per the study methods: Approximately 11 million shared chains were among the about 80 million unique TCR beta chains that a later analysis counted. The assay was immunoSEQ multiplex PCR, and TCRdb's table has in-frame clones only and misses some. The V and J calls and clone size are taken from that table; D and trimming were inferred from the DNA. The sample includes under 200,000 clones, approximately 80% of them seen just once. The CDR3 is 10 residues long. The V gene's germline CDR1 is SEHNR and CDR2 FQNEAQ (reference sequence). V was pared by 4 bases and J by 7 bases, with 4 bases between. In the case of this clone: Its specificity is unknown.

Specimen: PBMCs. The sequence was collected from a woman aged 40 to 50 in good health and CMV-seropositive. V gene TRBV7-9 combines with J gene TRBJ1-1; D gene uncertain. The DNA of the CDR3 is TGTGCCAGCAGCTCAATTGAAGCTTTCTTT. This codes for CASSSIEAFF. Full variable domain (remainder filled in from reference TRBV7-9 and TRBJ1-1): DTGVSQNPRHKITKRGQNVTFRCDPISEHNRLYWYRQTLGQGPEFLTYFQNEAQLEKSRLLSDRFSAERPKGSFSTLEIQRTEQGDSAMYLCASSSIEAFFGQGTRLTVV.